This T cell receptor beta chain was identified during a study of T cell changes during pregnancy in multiple sclerosis (dated by TCRdb to about 2019). Study-level background: The study examined how the T cell repertoire changed over the course of pregnancy in women with multiple sclerosis.

Note on this clone: Its antigen is currently not known. No per-base quality is available; no much larger clone lies one base away.

Here V drops 6 bases and J drops 0 bases, and the junction holds 7 bases not matched to any gene. As encoded in the germline V gene, CDR1 is SGHRS while CDR2 is YFSETQ. The cysteine opens and the phenylalanine closes a CDR3 of 16 amino acids. Just the 48-base CDR3 DNA is kept, in frame starting at base 1. Libraries were built with the immunoSEQ multiplex PCR assay. This immuneACCESS table, as held by TCRdb, lists in-frame sequences with V and J called but not all clones. Of the missing ones, under half trace to an unresolved V gene in checked studies; the others have no known cause. The sample table holds approximately 40,000 clones, of which 90% were seen once. In total, the top ten clones hold under 0.85% of the sample.

The chain uses TRBV5-1 and TRBJ2-2; 8 middle bases align to TRBD2. This TCR was sampled from a female donor with multiple sclerosis, enrolled in a pregnancy study. The sample was CD4+ T cells from peripheral blood mononuclear cells, taken before pregnancy. The DNA sequence follows: TGCGCCAGCAACCCGGGTAGCGGGGCGAACACCGGGGAGCTGTTTTTT. Translated, it reads CASNPGSGANTGELFF.